The present T cell receptor beta chain was sequenced within a study of regulatory T cells in long-lasting Graves disease. Regarding time point: newly diagnosed GD, antithyroid drugs for less than 3 months. Generation of the TCR library employed RNA extracted from PBMCs. Libraries of TCR beta came from iRepertoire HTBI primers plus Arm-PCR of CDR3 regions. One entry per CDR3 protein, called by TCRdb with MiXCR from the multiplex PCR reads. Here the sample spans over 300,000 distinct CDR3 sequences, 15% being singletons. The germline gives CDR1 SGHVS, CDR2 FQNEAQ. CDR3 length: 18 amino acids. V was clipped by 5 bases and J by 0 bases, with 19 bases between them. Findings and caveats of the study: In persistent patients, shared public clonotypes (under 3,000) outnumbered those in new patients (966). Favored usage of TRBV28, TRBJ1-2 and TRBJ2-5 was recorded in persistent disease.

As concerns this clonotype: The target antigen is unknown. A read error may be the cause here, since a much bigger clone is one base away.

This sequence originates from a female donor with Graves disease. The V call is TRBV7-8, the J call TRBJ1-4, with D maybe TRBD1 (6 bases). Sequences were derived from peripheral blood mononuclear cells (PBMCs), sampled at new diagnosis, from a patient treated with antithyroid drugs. Written as DNA, the CDR3 is TGTGCCAGCAGCAATAGGGGGGAAGGACAGACAACTAATGAAAAACTGTTTTTT. This translates into CASSNRGEGQTTNEKLFF.